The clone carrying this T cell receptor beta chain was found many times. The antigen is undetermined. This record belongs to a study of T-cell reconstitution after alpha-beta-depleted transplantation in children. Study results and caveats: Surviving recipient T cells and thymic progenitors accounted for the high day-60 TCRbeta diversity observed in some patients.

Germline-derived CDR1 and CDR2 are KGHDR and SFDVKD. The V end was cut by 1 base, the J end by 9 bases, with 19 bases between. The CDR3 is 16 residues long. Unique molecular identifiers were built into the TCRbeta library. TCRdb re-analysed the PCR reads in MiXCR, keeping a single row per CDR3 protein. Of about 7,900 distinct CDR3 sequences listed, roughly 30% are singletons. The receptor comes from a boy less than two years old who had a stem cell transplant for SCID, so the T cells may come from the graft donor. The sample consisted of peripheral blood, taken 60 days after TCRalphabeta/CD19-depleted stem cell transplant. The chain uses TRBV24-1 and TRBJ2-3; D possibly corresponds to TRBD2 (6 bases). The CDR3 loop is CATSDFGGISLYTQYF. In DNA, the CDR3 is TGTGCCACCAGTGATTTTGGGGGGATCTCCTTGTACACGCAGTATTTT.